This entry is about one T cell receptor (beta chain). Unmatched junction bases numbered 2, after V lost 4 bases and J lost 3 bases. CDR3 length equals 15 residues. Germline-derived CDR1 and CDR2 are KGHDR and SFDVKD. The sample comes from a study of T cells in tumors after PD-1 blockade. As for the study in general: Prior checkpoint blockade, systemic immunosuppressant use, or anti-cancer therapy within 4 weeks excluded patients. Daily vismodegib 150 mg continued in a subset of anti-PD-1-treated patients. Peripheral blood samples averaged around 33,000 unique clonotypes and about 120,000 templates.

Generated by immunoSEQ multiplex PCR, the TCRdb table keeps only in-frame clones and is missing some. The table shows approximately 63,000 clones, with over 65% occurring only once. Input was 616 ng to 6,004 ng of genomic DNA from tumor or blood. Sample: PBMCs, taken after anti-PD-1 treatment. The clonotype originates from a human donor with basal cell carcinoma. The rearrangement joins TRBV24-1 to TRBJ1-5, with 10 bases lining up with TRBD1. CDR3: CATSEGTGDNQPQHF. CDR3 in DNA: TGTGCCACCAGTGAGGGGACAGGGGACAATCAGCCCCAGCATTTT.